This entry describes one T cell receptor (beta chain). No antigen is known for it. Genomic DNA (from each subset) was split evenly across several immunoSEQ plates. Clones were sequenced by immunoSEQ multiplex PCR, and TCRdb holds only the in-frame ones, with some missing. The sample holds fewer than 1.6 million clones; approximately 98.5% are singletons and the top ten take about 0.4%. The data stem from a study of shared clonotypes between healthy human individuals. Overall study results and limits: For naive CD4 cells, 4.5% to 6.5% of clonotypes were shared across a handful of donors.

Donors were healthy HIV-negative adults without recent acute infections or vaccinations. The sample consisted of naive CD4+ T cells sorted from blood. The subset denotes: CD45RA+ positively selected. This clonotype was obtained from a man aged 25 to 45 in good health.

CDR3 sequence reads: CASSLPSSQYEQYF. DNA of the CDR3: TGTGCCAGCTCACTCCCTAGCAGTCAGTACGAGCAGTACTTC. V gene TRBV18 combines with J gene TRBJ2-7, with a weak D call TRBD2 (5 bases). There are 14 residues in the CDR3. Trimming shortened V by 4 bases and J by 4 bases, and 14 bases separated the two germline ends. The germline CDR1 and CDR2 sequences are KGHSH and LQKENI.